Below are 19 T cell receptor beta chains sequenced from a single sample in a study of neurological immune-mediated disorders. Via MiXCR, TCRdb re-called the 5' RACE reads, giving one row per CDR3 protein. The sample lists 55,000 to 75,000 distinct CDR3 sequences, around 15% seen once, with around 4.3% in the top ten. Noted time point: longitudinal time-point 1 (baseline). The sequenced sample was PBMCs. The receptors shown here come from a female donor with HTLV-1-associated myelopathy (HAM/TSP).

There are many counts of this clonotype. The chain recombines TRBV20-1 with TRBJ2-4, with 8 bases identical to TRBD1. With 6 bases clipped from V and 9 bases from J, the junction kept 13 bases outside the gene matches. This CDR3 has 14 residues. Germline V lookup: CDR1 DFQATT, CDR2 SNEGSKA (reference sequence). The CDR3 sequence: CSAPGGVQDGIQYF. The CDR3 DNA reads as TGCAGTGCCCCAGGGGGCGTACAGGACGGCATTCAGTACTTC.

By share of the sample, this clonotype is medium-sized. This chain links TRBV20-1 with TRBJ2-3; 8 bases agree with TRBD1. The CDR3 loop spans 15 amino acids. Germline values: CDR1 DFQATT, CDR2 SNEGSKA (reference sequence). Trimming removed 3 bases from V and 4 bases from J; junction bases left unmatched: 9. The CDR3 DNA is TGCAGTGCTAGCGCAAACAGGGGGGCCTCAGATACGCAGTATTTT. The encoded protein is CSASANRGASDTQYF.

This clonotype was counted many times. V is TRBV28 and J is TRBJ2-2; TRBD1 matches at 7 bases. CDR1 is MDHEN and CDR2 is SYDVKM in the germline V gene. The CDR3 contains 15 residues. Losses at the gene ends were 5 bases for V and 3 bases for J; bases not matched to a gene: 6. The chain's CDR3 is CASSRNRGDTGELFF. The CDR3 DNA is TGTGCCAGCAGTCGAAACAGGGGCGACACCGGGGAGCTGTTTTTT.

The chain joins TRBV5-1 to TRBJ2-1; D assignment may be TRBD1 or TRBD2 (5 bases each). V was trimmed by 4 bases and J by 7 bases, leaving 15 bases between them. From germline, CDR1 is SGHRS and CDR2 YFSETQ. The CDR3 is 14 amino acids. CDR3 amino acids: CASSRDRGWNEQFF. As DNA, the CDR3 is TGCGCCAGCAGCCGGGATAGGGGATGGAATGAGCAGTTCTTC.

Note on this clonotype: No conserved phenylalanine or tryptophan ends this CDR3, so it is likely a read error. CDR3 nucleotide sequence: TGTCCCAGCATTTCAGGTCTGATATCCTACGAGCAGTACTGC. Its translation is CPSISGLISYEQYC. The chain carries TRBV2 and TRBJ2-7; D not resolved. The CDR3 has 14 residues. From germline, CDR1 is SNHLY and CDR2 FYNNEI.

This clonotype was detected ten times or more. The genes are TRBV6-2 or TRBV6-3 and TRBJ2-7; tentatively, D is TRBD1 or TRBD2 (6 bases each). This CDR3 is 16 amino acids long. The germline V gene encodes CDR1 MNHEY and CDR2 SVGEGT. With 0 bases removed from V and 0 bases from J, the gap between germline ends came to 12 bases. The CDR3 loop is CASSYSTGARSYEQYF. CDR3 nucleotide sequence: TGTGCCAGCAGTTACTCTACGGGGGCCCGCTCCTACGAGCAGTACTTC.

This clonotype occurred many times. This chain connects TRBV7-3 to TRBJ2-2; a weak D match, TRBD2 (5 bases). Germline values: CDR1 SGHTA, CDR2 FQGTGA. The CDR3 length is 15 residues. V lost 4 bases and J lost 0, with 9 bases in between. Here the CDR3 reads CASSSTLANTGELFF. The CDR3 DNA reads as TGTGCCAGCAGCTCAACACTAGCGAACACCGGGGAGCTGTTTTTT.

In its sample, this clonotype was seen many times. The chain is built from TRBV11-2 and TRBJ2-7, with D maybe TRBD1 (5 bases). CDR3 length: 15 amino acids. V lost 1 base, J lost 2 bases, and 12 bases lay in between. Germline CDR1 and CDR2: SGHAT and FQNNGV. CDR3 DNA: TGTGCCAGCAGCTTAGGGCCAGGGCAAACCTACGAGCAGTACTTC. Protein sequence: CASSLGPGQTYEQYF.

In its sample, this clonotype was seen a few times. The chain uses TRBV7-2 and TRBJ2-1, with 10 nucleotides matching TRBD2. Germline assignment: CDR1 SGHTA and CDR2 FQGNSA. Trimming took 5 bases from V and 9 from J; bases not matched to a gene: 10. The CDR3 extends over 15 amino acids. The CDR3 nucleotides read TGTGCCAGCAGCGGGAAAAGCGGGGGGGTTGGTGAGCAGTTCTTC. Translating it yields CASSGKSGGVGEQFF.

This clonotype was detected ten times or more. CDR3 DNA sequence: TGCGCCAGCAGCGACTCCCGTGGGGGGGACAATGAGCAGTTCTTC. Protein product: CASSDSRGGDNEQFF. The rearrangement links TRBV5-1 to TRBJ2-1, with TRBD2 matching over 7 bases. The germline V gene encodes CDR1 SGHRS and CDR2 YFSETQ. V was pared by 4 bases and J by 5 bases, with 9 bases of the junction left unmatched. The CDR3 covers 15 residues.

The CDR3 DNA sequence: TGTGCCAGCAGTGAAGCCGGTTTCGGCGAGCAGTACTTC. This sequence encodes CASSEAGFGEQYF. The V gene is TRBV2, the J gene TRBJ2-7; D uncertain. V lost 0 bases and J 6 bases, leaving 9 bases between the germline ends. The CDR3 has 13 amino acids. Germline V gene sequence: CDR1 SNHLY, CDR2 FYNNEI. The full variable domain, with the rest looked up from reference TRBV2 and TRBJ2-7, is EPEVTQTPSHQVTQMGQEVILRCVPISNHLYFYWYRQILGQKVEFLVSFYNNEISEKSEIFDDQFSVERPDGSNFTLKIRSTKLEDSAMYFCASSEAGFGEQYFGPGTRLTVT.

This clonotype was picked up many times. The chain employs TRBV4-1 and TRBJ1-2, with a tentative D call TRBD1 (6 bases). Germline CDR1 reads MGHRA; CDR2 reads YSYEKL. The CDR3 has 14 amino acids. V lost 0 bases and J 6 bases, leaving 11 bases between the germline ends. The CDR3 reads CASSQDRRGDGYTF. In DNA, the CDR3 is TGCGCCAGCAGCCAAGATCGGAGGGGGGATGGCTACACCTTC.

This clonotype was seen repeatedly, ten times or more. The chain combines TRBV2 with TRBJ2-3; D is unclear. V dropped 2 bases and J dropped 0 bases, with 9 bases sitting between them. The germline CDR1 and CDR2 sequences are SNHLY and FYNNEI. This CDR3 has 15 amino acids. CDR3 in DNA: TGTGCCAGCAGTGAAAAAAAGCGTAGCACAGATACGCAGTATTTT. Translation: CASSEKKRSTDTQYF.

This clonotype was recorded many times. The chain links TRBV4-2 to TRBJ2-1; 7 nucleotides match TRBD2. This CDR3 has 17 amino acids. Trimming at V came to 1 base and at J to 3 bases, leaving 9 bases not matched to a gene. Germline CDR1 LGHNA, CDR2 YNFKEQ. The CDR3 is CASSQVLGAGIYNEQFF. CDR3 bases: TGTGCCAGCAGCCAAGTCCTCGGAGCGGGGATCTACAATGAGCAGTTCTTC.

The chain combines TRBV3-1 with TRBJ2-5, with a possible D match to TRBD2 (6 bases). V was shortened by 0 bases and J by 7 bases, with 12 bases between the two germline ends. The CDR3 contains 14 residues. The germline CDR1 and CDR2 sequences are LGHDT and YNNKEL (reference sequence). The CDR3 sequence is CASSQDTSFVTQYF. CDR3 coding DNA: TGTGCCAGCAGCCAAGATACTAGCTTTGTGACCCAGTACTTC.

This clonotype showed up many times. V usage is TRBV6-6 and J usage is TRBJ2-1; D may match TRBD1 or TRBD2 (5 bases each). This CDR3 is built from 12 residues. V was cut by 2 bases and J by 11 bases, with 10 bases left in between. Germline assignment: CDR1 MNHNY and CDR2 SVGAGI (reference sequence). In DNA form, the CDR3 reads TGTGCCAGCAGTTACAAGGGGAGCCAGCAGTTCTTC. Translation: CASSYKGSQQFF.

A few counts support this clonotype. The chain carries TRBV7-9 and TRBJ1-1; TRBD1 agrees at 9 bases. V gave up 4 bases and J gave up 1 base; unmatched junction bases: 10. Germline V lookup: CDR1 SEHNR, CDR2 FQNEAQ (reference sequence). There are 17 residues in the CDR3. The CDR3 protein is CASSSDRGQGGNTEAFF. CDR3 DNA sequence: TGTGCCAGCAGCTCCGATAGGGGACAGGGTGGGAACACTGAAGCTTTCTTT.

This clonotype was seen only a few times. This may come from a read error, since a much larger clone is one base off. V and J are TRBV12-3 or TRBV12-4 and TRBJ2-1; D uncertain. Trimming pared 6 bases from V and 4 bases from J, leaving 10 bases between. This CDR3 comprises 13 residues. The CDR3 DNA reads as TGTGCCAGCAGGGTGGGCCGGTACAATGAGCAGTTCTTC. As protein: CASRVGRYNEQFF.

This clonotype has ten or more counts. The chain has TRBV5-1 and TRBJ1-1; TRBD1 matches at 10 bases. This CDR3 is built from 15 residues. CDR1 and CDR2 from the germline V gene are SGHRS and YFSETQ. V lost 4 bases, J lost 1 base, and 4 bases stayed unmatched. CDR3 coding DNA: TGCGCCAGCAGCCGCCGGGACAGGGGGAACACTGAAGCTTTCTTT. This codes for CASSRRDRGNTEAFF.